The entry below gives a single TCR beta chain sequence along with its context. What it binds is unknown. The data stem from a study of cytomegalovirus exposure and HLA in healthy donors. Study summary: From donors who were HLA-typed, an early data release held 80 million or so unique TCRs. Within the Caucasian-associated ancestry cluster were 65% to 85% of the approximately 390 genotyped donors.

The germline V gene encodes CDR1 SGHVS and CDR2 FQNEAQ. After removal of 4 bases from V and 5 bases from J, the junction contained 8 bases not matched to a gene. This CDR3 comprises 15 residues. Primers for the PCR totalled 60 Vbeta and 13 Jbeta. The table came from immunoSEQ multiplex PCR; TCRdb's copy has only in-frame clones and leaves some out. The sample consists of around 140,000 clones, approximately 83% of them appearing once. Study-level findings and limits: Accurate prediction of most subjects' HLA-A and HLA-B alleles from TCR beta sequences was reported.

This receptor was taken from a male donor in good health and CMV-seronegative. The specimen was PBMCs. The chain carries TRBV7-8 and TRBJ2-1; 7 positions match TRBD2. This chain's CDR3 is CASSYGTTGHNEQFF. The CDR3 coding sequence is TGTGCCAGCAGCTACGGGACTACTGGCCACAATGAGCAGTTCTTC.